A single sample gave rise to the 27 T cell receptor beta chains below, sequenced in a study of blood T cell repertoires in COVID-19. Assay: immunoSEQ multiplex PCR; the TCRdb copy retains only in-frame clones and omits some. Here the sample spans 150,000 to 200,000 clones, 84% being singletons. Sequenced input: peripheral blood. These receptors originate from a human donor in a cohort sampled during active COVID-19.

This clone was picked up one time. In DNA, the CDR3 is TGTGCCAGCAGTTCCGAGGGGGGGCATGAGCAGTTCTTC. Translation gives CASSSEGGHEQFF. This chain uses TRBV6-5 with TRBJ2-1, with a tentative D call TRBD2 (7 bases). The CDR3 contains 13 residues. The germline gives CDR1 MNHEY, CDR2 SVGAGI. The V and J ends lost 4 bases and 8 bases respectively, with 12 bases between them.

J is TRBJ1-1 and V is TRBV5-1, with D uncertain. Germline CDR1 SGHRS, CDR2 YFSETQ. This CDR3 spans 13 amino acids. Trimming removed 1 base from V and 1 base from J, with 5 bases in between. CDR3 in amino acids: CASSLIGNTEAFF. The CDR3 DNA sequence: TGCGCCAGCAGCTTGATCGGGAACACTGAAGCTTTCTTT.

The genes are TRBV23-1 and TRBJ1-4; 7 nucleotides agree with TRBD1. TRBV23-1 is identified as an open reading frame with a role that is uncertain. The trim removed 3 bases at V and 5 bases at J, leaving 12 bases unmatched. This CDR3 contains 17 residues. The CDR3 coding sequence is TGCGCCAGCAGTCATTCTCTCCCGGGACAGAGGAATGAAAAACTGTTTTTT. Amino acids: CASSHSLPGQRNEKLFF.

V usage is TRBV12-3 or TRBV12-4 and J usage is TRBJ2-7; D not resolved. With 3 bases removed from V and 2 bases from J, the gap between germline ends came to 5 bases. This CDR3 spans 12 amino acids. The CDR3 loop reads CASSLSTYEQYF. In nucleotides, the CDR3 is TGTGCCAGCAGTTTGTCCACCTACGAGCAGTACTTC.

This clone was counted only a few times. The chain employs TRBV9 and TRBJ1-6; D remains ambiguous. Germline V gene sequence: CDR1 SGDLS, CDR2 YYNGEE. The length of the CDR3 is 14 residues. V was trimmed by 4 bases and J by 9 bases, leaving 14 bases between them. The CDR3: CASSPSRGISPLHF. DNA for the CDR3: TGTGCCAGCAGCCCCAGCCGAGGAATTTCACCCCTCCACTTT.

The chain employs TRBV19 and TRBJ1-2; D is possibly TRBD1 (6 bases). Trimming removed 2 bases from V and 6 bases from J, with 13 bases in between. This CDR3 is 14 amino acids long. Germline V gene sequence: CDR1 LNHDA, CDR2 SQIVND (reference sequence). CDR3 bases: TGTGCCAGTAGTATAACAATAGGGGGTAATGGCTACACCTTC. Translating it yields CASSITIGGNGYTF.

This chain connects TRBV11-2 to TRBJ2-7; 7 nucleotides agree with TRBD1. V was pared by 5 bases and J by 2 bases, with 9 bases of the junction left unmatched. Germline CDR1 reads SGHAT; CDR2 reads FQNNGV. This CDR3 is built from 15 residues. Written as DNA, the CDR3 is TGTGCCAGCAGCACCTACCGGGACAGAGCCTACGAGCAGTACTTC. Translating it yields CASSTYRDRAYEQYF.

V usage is TRBV9 and J usage is TRBJ2-3, with TRBD2 identical over 14 bases. V lost 4 bases, J lost 6 bases, and 7 bases stayed unmatched. CDR3 size: 16 residues. Germline CDR1 reads SGDLS; CDR2 reads YYNGEE. The CDR3, as DNA: TGTGCCAGCAGCACCGGGACTAGCGGGGGCGGGGATACGCAGTATTTT. Protein product: CASSTGTSGGGDTQYF.

The rearrangement uses TRBV2 and TRBJ1-5; TRBD1 might be the D (5 bases). Trimming took 2 bases from V and 2 from J, leaving 16 bases between them. Germline CDR1 and CDR2: SNHLY and FYNNEI. CDR3 length: 17 amino acids. In DNA form, the CDR3 reads TGTGCCAGCAGTGAATTTGGCAGGGAGGTCGGCAATCAGCCCCAGCATTTT. The encoded protein is CASSEFGREVGNQPQHF.

The chain is built from TRBV7-9 and TRBJ1-3, with a possible D match to TRBD1 (6 bases). Germline V gives CDR1 SEHNR, CDR2 FQNEAQ (reference sequence). This CDR3 spans 15 amino acids. V dropped 1 base and J dropped 2 bases, with 9 bases sitting between them. The CDR3 is CASSLGGPPGNTIYF. In DNA form, the CDR3 reads TGTGCCAGCAGCTTAGGGGGGCCTCCTGGAAACACCATATATTTT.

This chain links TRBV6-6 with TRBJ1-2; TRBD1 matches at 7 bases. V lost 5 bases and J lost 7; bases outside the gene matches: 7. The CDR3 runs 13 residues. Per the germline V gene, CDR1 is MNHNY and CDR2 is SVGAGI (reference sequence). The DNA for the CDR3 is TGTGCCAGCAGTCTCGACAGGGTGGTTGGCTACACCTTC. Its protein is CASSLDRVVGYTF.

The CDR3 DNA sequence: TGTGCCAGTAGGGGGGACAGTGAAGCTTTCTTT. Translated, it gives CASRGDSEAFF. The rearrangement links TRBV19 to TRBJ1-1, with 7 bases aligning to TRBD1. V trimming: 6 bases; J trimming: 7 bases; junction bases outside the gene matches: 2. Germline CDR1 reads LNHDA; CDR2 reads SQIVND (reference sequence). This CDR3 is built from 11 residues.

The V and J genes are TRBV5-4 and TRBJ2-7, with TRBD2 matching 8 bases. In germline, CDR1 is SGHNT, CDR2 YYREEE (reference sequence). The CDR3 runs to 16 residues. The ends lost 2 bases at V and 4 bases at J; junction bases unmatched: 11. CDR3 amino acids: CASSLGAGTRIYEQYF. In DNA, the CDR3 is TGTGCCAGCAGCTTAGGGGCCGGGACTAGGATTTACGAGCAGTACTTC.

The chain has TRBV7-6 and TRBJ2-5; 12 nucleotides match TRBD2. The CDR3 length is 19 residues. Unmatched junction bases numbered 19, after V lost 5 bases and J lost 6 bases. In germline, CDR1 is SGHVS, CDR2 FNYEAQ. The CDR3, as DNA: TGTGCCAGCAGCACCAGACAGGGCAGGACTAGCGGGGTGCTTAAGACCCAGTACTTC. Protein: CASSTRQGRTSGVLKTQYF.

V gene TRBV7-2 combines with J gene TRBJ1-3; D uncertain. The CDR3 is 16 amino acids. The germline V gene encodes CDR1 SGHTA and CDR2 FQGNSA. Trimming took off 0 bases at V and 2 bases at J, with 11 bases between the two ends. The CDR3: CASSLAPAGTGNTIYF. For the CDR3, the DNA is TGTGCCAGCAGCTTAGCGCCTGCAGGTACTGGAAACACCATATATTTT.

The CDR3 sequence is CASSETDMNTEAFF. CDR3 nucleotides: TGCGCCAGCAGTGAGACAGACATGAACACTGAAGCTTTCTTT. The J gene is TRBJ1-1, the V gene TRBV10-2, with no clear D. This CDR3 is 14 amino acids long. The V gene's germline CDR1 is WSHSY and CDR2 SAAADI. Trimming shortened V by 2 bases and J by 0 bases, and 7 bases separated the two germline ends.

The CDR3 bases are TGTGCCAGTAGTATAGTTGTCACTCTGAACACTGAAGCTTTCTTT. Translating it yields CASSIVVTLNTEAFF. This sequence joins TRBV19 and TRBJ1-1, with D unclear. V shed 1 base and J shed 0 bases, with 9 bases lying between them. CDR1 LNHDA and CDR2 SQIVND come from the germline V gene (reference sequence). The length of the CDR3 is 15 residues.

This chain connects TRBV10-2 to TRBJ2-4; possible D gene TRBD1, 7 bases. V gave up 10 bases and J gave up 0 bases, with 19 bases separating them. The CDR3 spans 16 residues. Germline CDR1 and CDR2: WSHSY and SAAADI. The CDR3 region is CATGDRSNLAKNIQYF. The CDR3 nucleotides are TGCGCCACGGGGGACAGAAGTAACTTAGCCAAAAACATTCAGTACTTC.

This sequence joins TRBV2 and TRBJ1-4; the D is unclear. The V end lost 6 bases, the J end lost 8 bases, and 16 bases lay between the germline ends. Germline values: CDR1 SNHLY, CDR2 FYNNEI. This CDR3 has 14 residues. The CDR3 spells CASRETRIFEKLFF. CDR3 sequence (DNA): TGTGCCAGCAGAGAGACACGGATTTTCGAAAAACTGTTTTTT.

This chain links TRBV6-5 with TRBJ2-7; no clear D. V dropped 0 bases and J dropped 10 bases, with 7 bases sitting between them. CDR1 MNHEY and CDR2 SVGAGI come from the germline V gene. This CDR3 region has 11 residues. Written as DNA, the CDR3 is TGTGCCAGCAGTTACTCAGATAGCCAGTACTTC. It encodes CASSYSDSQYF.

V usage is TRBV9 and J usage is TRBJ2-3; possibly TRBD2 for D (5 bases). The germline V gene has CDR1 SGDLS and CDR2 YYNGEE. Trimming removed 4 bases from V and 10 bases from J, with 13 bases in between. This CDR3 is 12 amino acids long. The CDR3 loop is CASSPTGIPQYF. For the CDR3, the DNA is TGTGCCAGCAGCCCCACCGGGATCCCGCAGTATTTT.

The chain carries TRBV11-2 and TRBJ2-7; maybe TRBD2 (6 bases). CDR1 and CDR2 (germline): SGHAT, FQNNGV. Between the trimmed V and J ends, which lost 7 bases and 6 bases, there was a span of 13 bases. The CDR3 is made up of 12 amino acids. This CDR3 reads CASTPAGGEQYF. For the CDR3, the DNA is TGTGCCAGCACCCCGGCCGGGGGCGAGCAGTACTTC.

This rearrangement joins TRBV5-6 to TRBJ1-2, with 7 bases fitting TRBD1. V dropped 4 bases and J dropped 3; count of bases not matched to a gene: 6. The germline CDR1 and CDR2 sequences are SGHDT and YYEEEE. There are 14 residues in the CDR3. DNA of the CDR3: TGTGCCAGCAGCCCAGGGACAGCATACTATGGCTACACCTTC. Protein product: CASSPGTAYYGYTF.

This sequence joins TRBV9 and TRBJ1-1; maybe TRBD1 (6 bases). The CDR3 is made up of 16 amino acids. Between the trimmed V and J ends, which lost 0 bases and 3 bases, there was a span of 15 bases. Germline CDR1 reads SGDLS; CDR2 reads YYNGEE. CDR3 amino acids: CASSVASGVPDTEAFF. The CDR3 region has the DNA TGTGCCAGCAGCGTAGCTTCAGGGGTTCCGGACACTGAAGCTTTCTTT.

The chain recombines TRBV12-3 or TRBV12-4 with TRBJ2-7, with 8 bases aligning to TRBD1. The CDR3 contains 13 residues. The V and J ends lost 9 bases and 0 bases, in that order; junction bases with no gene match: 4. The CDR3: CASRQGSSYEQYF. For the CDR3, the DNA is TGTGCCAGTCGACAGGGGAGCTCCTACGAGCAGTACTTC.

The chain carries TRBV2 and TRBJ1-5, with 9 bases matching TRBD1. Trimming at V came to 6 bases and at J to 7 bases, leaving 7 bases not matched to a gene. CDR3 length: 14 residues. CDR1 SNHLY and CDR2 FYNNEI come from the germline V gene. CDR3 DNA: TGTGCCAGCAGCATACAGGGGGCACGACAGCCCCAGCATTTT. Translated: CASSIQGARQPQHF.

This chain connects TRBV7-2 to TRBJ2-7; no clear D. There are 15 residues in the CDR3. V was trimmed by 0 bases and J by 1 base, leaving 10 bases between them. The germline gives CDR1 SGHTA, CDR2 FQGNSA. The CDR3 loop is CASSLAQVTSYEQYF. The CDR3 coding sequence is TGTGCCAGCAGCTTAGCGCAAGTCACTTCCTACGAGCAGTACTTC.